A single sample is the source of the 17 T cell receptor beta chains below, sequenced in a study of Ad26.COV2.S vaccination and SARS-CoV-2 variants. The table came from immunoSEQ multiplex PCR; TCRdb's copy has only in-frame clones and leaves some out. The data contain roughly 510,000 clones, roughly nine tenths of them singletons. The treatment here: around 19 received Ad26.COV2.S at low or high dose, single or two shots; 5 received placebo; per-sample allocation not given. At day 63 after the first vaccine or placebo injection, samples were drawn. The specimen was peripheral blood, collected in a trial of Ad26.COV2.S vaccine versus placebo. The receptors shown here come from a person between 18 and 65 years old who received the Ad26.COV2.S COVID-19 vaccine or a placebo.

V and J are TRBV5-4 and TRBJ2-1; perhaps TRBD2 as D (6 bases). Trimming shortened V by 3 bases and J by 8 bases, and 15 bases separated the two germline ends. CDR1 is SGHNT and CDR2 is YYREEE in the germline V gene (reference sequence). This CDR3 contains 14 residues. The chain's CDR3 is CASSSPTRLDEQFF. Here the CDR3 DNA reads TGTGCCAGCAGCTCCCCCACGCGACTAGATGAGCAGTTCTTC.

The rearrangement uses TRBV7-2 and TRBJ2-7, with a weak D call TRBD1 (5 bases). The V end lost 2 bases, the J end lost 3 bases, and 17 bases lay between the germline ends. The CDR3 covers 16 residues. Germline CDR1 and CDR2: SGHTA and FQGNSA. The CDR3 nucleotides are TGTGCCAGCAGCTTAAACCCGGACAATAAGCTCTACGAGCAGTACTTC. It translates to CASSLNPDNKLYEQYF.

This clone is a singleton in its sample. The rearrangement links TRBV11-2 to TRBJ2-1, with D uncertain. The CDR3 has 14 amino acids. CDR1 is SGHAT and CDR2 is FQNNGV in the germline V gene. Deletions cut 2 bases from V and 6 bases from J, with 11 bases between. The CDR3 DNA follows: TGTGCCAGCAGCTTATATGGTGAATCCAATGAGCAGTTCTTC. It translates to CASSLYGESNEQFF.

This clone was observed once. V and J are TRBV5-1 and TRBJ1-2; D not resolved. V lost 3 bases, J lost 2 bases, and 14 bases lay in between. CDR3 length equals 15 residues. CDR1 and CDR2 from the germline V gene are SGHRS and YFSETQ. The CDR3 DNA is TGCGCCAGCAGCTCCTCCTTTGGGGTGAACTATGGCTACACCTTC. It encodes CASSSSFGVNYGYTF.

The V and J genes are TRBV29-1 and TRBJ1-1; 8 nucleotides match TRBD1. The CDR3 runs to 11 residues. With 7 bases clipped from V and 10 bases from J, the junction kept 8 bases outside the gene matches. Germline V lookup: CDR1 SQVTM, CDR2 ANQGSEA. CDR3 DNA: TGCAGCGGGGGGGACAGGTCGACAGCTTTCTTT. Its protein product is CSGGDRSTAFF.

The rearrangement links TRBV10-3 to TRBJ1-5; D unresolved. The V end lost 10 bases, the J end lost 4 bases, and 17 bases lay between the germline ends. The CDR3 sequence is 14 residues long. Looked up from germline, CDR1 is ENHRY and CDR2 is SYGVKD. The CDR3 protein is CATKRPGDNQPQHF. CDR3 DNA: TGTGCCACAAAGAGGCCCGGAGATAATCAGCCCCAGCATTTT.

This CDR3 is CAWISPGGQGGYGYTF. The CDR3 nucleotides read TGTGCCTGGATTTCCCCGGGGGGACAGGGAGGCTATGGCTACACCTTC. The chain carries TRBV30 and TRBJ1-2; 9 bases align to TRBD1. J lost 4 bases, V lost 4 bases, and 13 bases had no gene match. From germline, CDR1 is GTSNPN and CDR2 SVGIG (reference sequence). This CDR3 is 16 amino acids long. The variable domain in full, completed from reference TRBV30 and TRBJ1-2, reads SQTIHQWPATLVQPVGSPLSLECTVEGTSNPNLYWYRQAAGRGLQLLFYSVGIGQISSEVPQNLSASRPQDRQFILSSKKLLLSDSGFYLCAWISPGGQGGYGYTFGSGTRLTVV.

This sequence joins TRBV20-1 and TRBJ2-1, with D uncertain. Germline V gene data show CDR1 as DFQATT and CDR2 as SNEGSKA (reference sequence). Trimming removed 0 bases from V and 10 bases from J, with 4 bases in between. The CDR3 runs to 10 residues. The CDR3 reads CSARDPEQFF. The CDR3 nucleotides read TGCAGTGCTAGAGACCCCGAGCAGTTCTTC.

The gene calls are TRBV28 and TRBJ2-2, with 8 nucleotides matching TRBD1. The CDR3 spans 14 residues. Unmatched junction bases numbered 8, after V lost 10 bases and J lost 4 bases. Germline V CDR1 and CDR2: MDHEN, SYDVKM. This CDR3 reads CATKTGAGTGELFF. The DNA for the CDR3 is TGTGCCACCAAGACAGGGGCCGGCACCGGGGAGCTGTTTTTT.

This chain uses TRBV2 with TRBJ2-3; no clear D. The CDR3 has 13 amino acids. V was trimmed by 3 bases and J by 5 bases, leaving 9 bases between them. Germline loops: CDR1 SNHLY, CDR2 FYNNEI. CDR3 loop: CASSESGLDTQYF. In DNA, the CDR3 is TGTGCCAGCAGTGAGTCTGGGCTAGATACGCAGTATTTT.

DNA of the CDR3: TGTGCCACCAGCACCTCCCGGGGTAGCGGGAGGGCCTACGAGCAGTACTTC. As protein: CATSTSRGSGRAYEQYF. V gene TRBV15 combines with J gene TRBJ2-7; 11 bases are a match to TRBD2. This CDR3 contains 17 residues. V was pared by 4 bases and J by 2 bases, with 10 bases of the junction left unmatched. CDR1 LNHNV and CDR2 YYDKDF come from the germline V gene (reference sequence).

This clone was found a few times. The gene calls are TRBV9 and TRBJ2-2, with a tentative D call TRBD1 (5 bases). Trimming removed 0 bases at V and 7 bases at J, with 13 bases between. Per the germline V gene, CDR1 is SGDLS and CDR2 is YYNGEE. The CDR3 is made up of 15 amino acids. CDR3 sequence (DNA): TGTGCCAGCAGCGTAGTCCAGGGCCCGGGCGGGGAGCTGTTTTTT. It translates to CASSVVQGPGGELFF.

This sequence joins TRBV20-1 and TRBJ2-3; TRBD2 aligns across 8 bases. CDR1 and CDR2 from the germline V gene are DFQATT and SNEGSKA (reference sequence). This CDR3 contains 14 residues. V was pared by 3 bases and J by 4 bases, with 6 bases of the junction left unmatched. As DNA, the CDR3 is TGCAGTGCTAGTGGACTAGCTGGGCCAGATACGCAGTATTTT. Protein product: CSASGLAGPDTQYF.

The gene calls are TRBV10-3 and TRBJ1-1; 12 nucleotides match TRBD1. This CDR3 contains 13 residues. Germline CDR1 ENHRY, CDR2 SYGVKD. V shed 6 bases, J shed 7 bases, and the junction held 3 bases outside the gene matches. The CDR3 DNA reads TGTGCCATCAGGGGACAGGGGGCGAATGAAGCTTTCTTT. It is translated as CAIRGQGANEAFF.

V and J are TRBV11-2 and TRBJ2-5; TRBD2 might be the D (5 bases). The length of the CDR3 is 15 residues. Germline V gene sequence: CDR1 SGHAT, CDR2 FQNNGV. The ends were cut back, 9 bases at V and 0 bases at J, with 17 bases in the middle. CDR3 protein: CASDEGSGYQETQYF. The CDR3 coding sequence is TGTGCCAGTGACGAGGGCTCAGGATACCAAGAGACCCAGTACTTC.

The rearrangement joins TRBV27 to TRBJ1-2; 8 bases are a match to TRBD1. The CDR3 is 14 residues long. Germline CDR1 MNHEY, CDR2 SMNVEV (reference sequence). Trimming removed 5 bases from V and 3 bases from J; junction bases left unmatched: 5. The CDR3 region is CASSIGQGHYGYTF. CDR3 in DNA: TGTGCCAGCAGTATCGGACAGGGCCACTATGGCTACACCTTC.

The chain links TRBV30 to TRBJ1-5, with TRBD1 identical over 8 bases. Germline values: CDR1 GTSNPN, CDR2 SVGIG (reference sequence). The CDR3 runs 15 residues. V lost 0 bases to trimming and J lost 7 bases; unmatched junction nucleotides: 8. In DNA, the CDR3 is TGTGCCTGGAGTGTGGGAGACAGGGGAGGCCAGCCCCAGCATTTT. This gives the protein CAWSVGDRGGQPQHF.